The rows below give T cell receptor beta chains drawn from one sample of a study of T cell responses to AZD1222 COVID-19 vaccine. The protocol was immunoSEQ multiplex PCR, while the TCRdb copy is restricted to in-frame clones and leaves out a portion. The table has about 140,000 clones, about 94% seen once. The source was peripheral blood, collected 28 days after the second AZD1222 dose. The receptors were gathered from an adult who received the AZD1222 COVID-19 vaccine. Each CDR3 is given with its conserved first and last residue. D genes are given only for firm matches. A row's size may be missing; if present it is once, few, many or a size class.

. | TRBJ2-7 | 15 | TRBV4-3 | TRBD1 | CASSQDTGQGSEQYF | TGCGCCAGCAGCCAAGATACGGGACAGGGGTCCGAGCAGTACTTC
. | TRBJ1-2 | 15 | TRBV7-2 | . | CASSLWAAKGYGYTF | TGTGCCAGCAGCTTATGGGCCGCGAAGGGGTATGGCTACACCTTC
once | TRBJ2-3 | 16 | TRBV7-2 | TRBD1 | CASSRTPGQVTDTQYF | TGTGCCAGCAGCCGGACACCGGGACAGGTGACAGATACGCAGTATTTT
. | TRBJ1-1 | 12 | TRBV7-8 | . | CASSLGGGMAFF | TGTGCCAGCAGCTTAGGGGGAGGGATGGCTTTCTTT
. | TRBJ2-1 | 13 | TRBV10-3 | . | CAISEASGPEQFF | TGTGCCATCAGTGAAGCTTCGGGCCCCGAGCAGTTCTTC
. | TRBJ2-2 | 18 | TRBV4-3 | TRBD2 | CASSHGTSGTPNTGELFF | TGCGCCAGCAGCCATGGGACTAGCGGAACACCGAACACCGGGGAGCTGTTTTTT
. | TRBJ1-5 | 15 | TRBV30 | TRBD1 | CAWSGLGQKNQPQHF | TGTGCCTGGAGTGGATTGGGACAGAAGAATCAGCCCCAGCATTTT
. | TRBJ2-1 | 14 | TRBV15 | TRBD2 | CATSTWTSYNEQFF | TGTGCCACCAGCACCTGGACTAGTTACAATGAGCAGTTCTTC
. | TRBJ1-1 | 18 | TRBV7-2 | . | CASSFKGRIFSMNTEAFF | TGTGCCAGCAGCTTCAAAGGCAGAATATTTAGCATGAACACTGAAGCTTTCTTT
. | TRBJ1-2 | 15 | TRBV28 | . | CASSQQRAEDYGYTF | TGTGCCAGCAGCCAACAGAGGGCAGAAGATTATGGCTACACCTTC
. | TRBJ2-3 | 12 | TRBV29-1 | . | CSVVGSTDTQYF | TGCAGCGTTGTTGGAAGCACAGATACGCAGTATTTT
medium-sized | TRBJ2-1 | 15 | TRBV6-2/TRBV6-3 | TRBD2 | CASSYLAEVYNEQFF | TGTGCCAGCAGTTACCTAGCGGAAGTCTACAATGAGCAGTTCTTC
. | TRBJ1-2 | 14 | TRBV28 | . | CASSFDRTNYGYTF | TGTGCCAGCAGTTTTGACAGAACCAACTATGGCTACACCTTC
. | TRBJ2-7 | 15 | TRBV4-1 | . | CASSPAGGPSYEQYF | TGCGCCAGCAGCCCCGCCGGGGGGCCCTCCTACGAGCAGTACTTC
. | TRBJ1-2 | 13 | TRBV7-2 | . | CASSFGEVYGYTF | TGTGCCAGCAGCTTTGGGGAAGTATATGGCTACACCTTC
. | TRBJ1-2 | 13 | TRBV6-5 | . | CASSLGRSYGYTF | TGTGCCAGCAGTCTCGGCAGAAGCTATGGCTACACCTTC
. | TRBJ1-6 | 16 | TRBV3-1/TRBV3-2 | . | CASSLVSGTRNSPLHF | TGTGCCAGCAGCCTCGTTTCCGGGACGAGGAATTCACCCCTCCACTTT
. | TRBJ2-2 | 14 | TRBV7-3 | . | CASSSRRNTGELFF | TGTGCCAGCAGCTCGCGTAGGAACACCGGGGAGCTGTTTTTT
. | TRBJ2-3 | 17 | TRBV6-2/TRBV6-3 | TRBD2 | CASSVFLLAGGQDTQYF | TGTGCCAGCAGTGTTTTTCTACTAGCGGGGGGGCAAGATACGCAGTATTTT
few | TRBJ1-1 | 12 | TRBV28 | . | CASSFGSPEAFF | TGTGCCAGCAGTTTCGGCTCTCCTGAAGCTTTCTTT